This T cell receptor (beta chain) was captured in a study of cytomegalovirus exposure and HLA in healthy donors. Whole-study findings and limits: V- and J-gene trimming of TCR beta was linked (in a later analysis) to a missense DCLRE1C variant. A later analysis linked 15,000 to 20,000 TCR beta sequences to HLA alleles at 0.05 false discovery rate. In an earlier analysis, most TCR beta V segments were productive about 87% or about 30% of the time. Excluded: some indistinguishable V segments such as TRBV6-2 and TRBV6-3.

Amplification used 60 Vbeta primers and 13 Jbeta primers. TCRdb's table, derived via immunoSEQ multiplex PCR, lists solely in-frame clones and lacks some. Among some 140,000 clones listed, roughly 80% were seen once. The CDR3 length is 15 residues. The ends lost 7 bases at V and 0 bases at J; junction bases unmatched: 8. CDR1 is MDHEN and CDR2 is SYDVKM in the germline V gene. A word on this clone: Antigen specificity is unknown.

This TCR came from a man between 18 and 35 years old in good health and CMV-seronegative. Material for sequencing was PBMCs. The rearrangement links TRBV28 to TRBJ1-2, with TRBD1 matching 7 bases. The CDR3 DNA sequence: TGTGCCAGCACTCCGTCCGGACAGGCTAACTATGGCTACACCTTC. Translation: CASTPSGQANYGYTF.